These T cell receptor beta chains were read from a single sample in a study of T cells in narcolepsy. This table comes from immunoSEQ multiplex PCR, and its TCRdb copy is limited to in-frame clones, with some not included. The sample has fewer than 40,000 clones; more than 75% are singletons. Sequencing was done on a sample of CD45RA- memory CD4+ T cells from PBMCs. These receptors were taken from a human donor with narcolepsy. The CDR3 runs from the conserved cysteine through the conserved F or W. D genes are given only for firm matches. Rows give clone size only sometimes, using once, few, many, or a class for an expanded clone.

NA,TRBV7-8,NA,TRBJ1-1,TGTGCCAGCAGCTCAGGACAGCCGAACACTGAAGCTTTCTTT,CASSSGQPNTEAFF
few,TRBV7-9,TRBD1,TRBJ2-1,TGTGCCAGCAGCCCGGGACAGGGGGTCGCCAATGAGCAGTTCTTC,CASSPGQGVANEQFF
NA,TRBV11-3,NA,TRBJ2-7,TGTGCCAGCAGCTTAGGGGCCTACGAGCAGTACTTC,CASSLGAYEQYF
NA,TRBV19,TRBD1,TRBJ2-1,TGTGCCAGTAGGACGGACAGGAGCTCCTACAATGAGCAGTTCTTC,CASRTDRSSYNEQFF
NA,TRBV4-1,TRBD2,TRBJ2-7,TGCGCCAGCAGCCAAGATGGCCGGGGGGAATCCAACGAGCAGTACTTC,CASSQDGRGESNEQYF
NA,TRBV6-5,NA,TRBJ2-5,TGTGCCAGCAGTTACTCCGGCAGTGTGGACCAGTACTTC,CASSYSGSVDQYF
NA,TRBV25-1,NA,TRBJ2-5,TGTGCCAGCAGTGAAATGAAGACCCAAGAGACCCAGTACTTC,CASSEMKTQETQYF
once,TRBV5-1,TRBD2,TRBJ2-5,TGCGCCAGCAGCTCCGGACTAGCCCTCTCCGGGACCCAGTACTTC,CASSSGLALSGTQYF
NA,TRBV6-1,NA,TRBJ2-7,TGTGCCAGCAGTGCAGAGCAGGGCCCAACCTACGAGCAGTACTTC,CASSAEQGPTYEQYF
NA,TRBV7-7,NA,TRBJ2-1,TGTGCCAGCAGCTCCTCGTTGAACGACCTCCGGCTCTTC,CASSSSLNDLRLF
NA,TRBV10-2,NA,TRBJ1-4,TGCGCCAGCTCAAGCAGCGTGGGAACTAATGAAAAACTGTTTTTT,CASSSSVGTNEKLFF
NA,TRBV21-1,NA,TRBJ1-2,TGTGCCAGCGTCAACCAGACCCAGGGCTATGGCTACACCTTC,CASVNQTQGYGYTF
NA,TRBV9,TRBD1,TRBJ1-2,TGTGCCAGCAGCGCAACAGGGGGTGGTGGCTACACCTTC,CASSATGGGGYTF
NA,TRBV28,NA,TRBJ2-1,TGTGCCAGCAGTTTTCGTGGTACCTCAGTTGAGCAGTTCTTC,CASSFRGTSVEQFF
NA,TRBV19,NA,TRBJ1-2,TGTGCCAGTAGTATAGTCGGGGGCAACTATGGCTACACCTTC,CASSIVGGNYGYTF
NA,TRBV19,TRBD1,TRBJ1-2,TGTGCCAGTAGTGTGGGACAGGGGACCTCCTATGGCTACACCTTC,CASSVGQGTSYGYTF
NA,TRBV9,NA,TRBJ1-2,TGTGCCAGCAGCCCGCATCTGGCCCCCCTCTCTATGGCGGGTGGCTACACCTTC,CASSPHLAPLSMAGGYTF
NA,TRBV21-1,NA,TRBJ1-2,TGTGCCAGCAATATATGGGGACAGGGTAGGTGTTGTGGCTACACCTTC,CASNIWGQGRCCGYTF
NA,TRBV19,NA,TRBJ2-2,TGTGCCAGTAGACTCGATGCGAACACCGGGGAGCTGTTTTTT,CASRLDANTGELFF
NA,TRBV28,NA,TRBJ1-2,TGTGCCAGCATAGGACAGACTAACTATGGCTACACCTTC,CASIGQTNYGYTF
NA,TRBV7-9,NA,TRBJ2-1,TGTGCCAGCAGCCCCAAGATCAGGGTCGGCAATGAGCAGTTCTTC,CASSPKIRVGNEQFF
NA,TRBV19,NA,TRBJ2-1,TGTGCCAGTAGTAACGTTGGAGGTGGGTTAAGCAATGAGCAGTTCTTC,CASSNVGGGLSNEQFF
NA,TRBV5-4,TRBD2,TRBJ2-7,TGTGCCAGCAGCCCAGCGGGACTGCCCTTCGGCGAGCAGTACTTC,CASSPAGLPFGEQYF
NA,TRBV6-1,TRBD1,TRBJ2-2,TGTGCCAGCAGTGCCATGACAGGGGTCCCGGGGGAGCTGTTTTTT,CASSAMTGVPGELFF
NA,TRBV11-3,NA,TRBJ1-1,TGTGCCAGCAGCCCCAAAACAGGGAACACTGAAGCTTTCTTT,CASSPKTGNTEAFF
NA,TRBV2,TRBD1,TRBJ2-5,TGTGCCAGCAGTGATATGGGACAGCTACAAGAGACCCAGTACTTC,CASSDMGQLQETQYF
NA,TRBV19,NA,TRBJ1-3,TGTGCCAGTAGTAGGGCGGGCAGCAACTCTGGAAACACCATATATTTT,CASSRAGSNSGNTIYF